Each of the 11 T cell receptor beta chains below was sequenced from the same sample in a study of blood T cell repertoires in COVID-19 (dated by TCRdb to the early 2020s). Preparation of the library involved the immunoSEQ multiplex PCR assay. Held by TCRdb, this immuneACCESS table contains in-frame sequences only and omits some clones. Under half of the omission traces to an unresolved V gene where checked; the cause of the rest is unknown. Counted in this sample were about 47,000 clones; about two thirds of them appeared once. 6.2% of the sample is held by the ten biggest clonotypes. Sequenced input: peripheral blood. The receptor source for this set is a man older than 75 with acute or convalescent COVID-19.

The genes are TRBV6-5 and TRBJ1-1; D is possibly TRBD1 (5 bases). Germline CDR1 MNHEY, CDR2 SVGAGI. Trimming pared 5 bases from V and 1 base from J, leaving 8 bases between. The length of the CDR3 is 13 residues. CDR3 nucleotides: TGTGCCAGCAGTCACAGGAAGAACACTGAAGCTTTCTTT. This codes for CASSHRKNTEAFF.

V is TRBV4-3 and J is TRBJ1-4; unclear D gene. The germline V and J ends were trimmed by 2 bases and 6 bases, with 10 bases remaining between them. Germline values: CDR1 LGHNA, CDR2 YSLEER. The CDR3 is 14 amino acids. The CDR3 nucleotides are TGCGCCAGCAGCCAAAGTCTCCGGGATGAAAAACTGTTTTTT. Residues: CASSQSLRDEKLFF.

The chain couples TRBV14 to TRBJ1-1; D is possibly TRBD1 (6 bases). V was trimmed by 4 bases and J by 11 bases, leaving 11 bases between them. This CDR3 has 11 residues. The germline V gene encodes CDR1 SGHDN and CDR2 FVKESK. DNA for the CDR3: TGTGCCAGCAGCCCCGGGACATTTGCTTTCTTT. It codes for CASSPGTFAFF. Based on the CDR3 plus reference TRBV14 and TRBJ1-1, the full variable domain is EAGVTQFPSHSVIEKGQTVTLRCDPISGHDNLYWYRRVMGKEIKFLLHFVKESKQDESGMPNNRFLAERTGGTYSTLKVQPAELEDSGVYFCASSPGTFAFFGQGTRLTVV.

This clone was seen a few times. This chain uses TRBV5-4 with TRBJ1-5, with TRBD1 matching 8 bases. The V and J ends lost 9 bases and 0 bases, in that order; junction bases with no gene match: 14. CDR1 and CDR2 from the germline V gene are SGHNT and YYREEE (reference sequence). The CDR3 runs 17 residues. The CDR3 DNA is TGTGCCAACCAGACAGGGGATAGTACCTATAGCAATCAGCCCCAGCATTTT. Its protein is CANQTGDSTYSNQPQHF.

The chain links TRBV5-1 to TRBJ2-3; D remains unclear. The CDR3 length is 14 residues. The germline gives CDR1 SGHRS, CDR2 YFSETQ. V lost 1 base to trimming and J lost 2 bases, with 8 bases between them. The CDR3 region has the DNA TGCGCCAGCAGCTTGCTAGAACTCACAGATACGCAGTATTTT. Translated, it gives CASSLLELTDTQYF.

The chain couples TRBV19 to TRBJ1-2; TRBD1 matches at 9 bases. V was pared by 9 bases and J by 3 bases, with 11 bases of the junction left unmatched. The germline V gene encodes CDR1 LNHDA and CDR2 SQIVND (reference sequence). This CDR3 spans 15 amino acids. As DNA, the CDR3 is TGTGCCAGCTCTCTCCAACGGACAGGGGACTATGGCTACACCTTC. Translated, it gives CASSLQRTGDYGYTF.

V is TRBV27 and J is TRBJ2-2; TRBD1 agrees at 8 bases. J gave up 4 bases and V 10 bases, and 8 bases lay outside the gene matches. CDR3 length equals 14 residues. The germline gives CDR1 MNHEY, CDR2 SMNVEV (reference sequence). The CDR3 DNA follows: TGTGCCACCAGAAGGACAGGGAGCACCGGGGAGCTGTTTTTT. The encoded protein is CATRRTGSTGELFF.

This clone was found a few times. This sequence joins TRBV5-5 and TRBJ1-5; D is unclear. The CDR3 runs 17 residues. Germline V gene sequence: CDR1 SGHKS, CDR2 YYEKEE (reference sequence). With 0 bases removed from V and 0 bases from J, the gap between germline ends came to 13 bases. The CDR3 protein is CASSLALAAHSNQPQHF. The CDR3 DNA sequence: TGTGCCAGCAGCTTGGCCCTTGCGGCCCATAGCAATCAGCCCCAGCATTTT.

This chain joins TRBV19 and TRBJ1-2; D is unresolved. Trimming took off 0 bases at V and 8 bases at J, with 13 bases between the two ends. Germline V gene sequence: CDR1 LNHDA, CDR2 SQIVND (reference sequence). There are 14 residues in the CDR3. The CDR3 here is CASSIDNGIGGYTF. The CDR3 DNA sequence: TGTGCCAGTAGTATAGATAACGGCATCGGGGGCTACACCTTC.

This clone has only a few counts. The chain combines TRBV3-1 (or the pseudogene TRBV3-2) with TRBJ2-7; 8 nucleotides agree with TRBD1. This CDR3 spans 14 amino acids. The V gene's germline CDR1 is LGHDT and CDR2 YNNKEL (reference sequence). Losses at the gene ends were 6 bases for V and 4 bases for J; bases not matched to a gene: 8. The CDR3 nucleotides are TGTGCCAGCAGTGTCGACAGGGGACCATACGAGCAGTACTTC. This encodes CASSVDRGPYEQYF.

This clone was observed a single time. This chain joins TRBV7-8 and TRBJ2-1; D might be TRBD2 (5 bases). This CDR3 is built from 16 residues. CDR1 and CDR2 (germline): SGHVS, FQNEAQ. Trimming removed 0 bases from V and 8 bases from J, with 17 bases in between. The CDR3 here is CASSLAGVATRDEQFF. CDR3 sequence (DNA): TGTGCCAGCAGCTTAGCCGGGGTAGCGACTCGAGATGAGCAGTTCTTC.